This T cell receptor (beta chain) is from a study of blood T cell repertoires in COVID-19. Repertoires were generated with immunoSEQ multiplex PCR, while TCRdb's copy carries only in-frame clones and drops some. The sample lists some 390,000 clones, about 91% occurring once. The CDR3 length is 13 residues. The germline V gene has CDR1 SGHNT and CDR2 YENEEA. The V end was cut by 1 base, the J end by 6 bases, with 7 bases between. The sequence was obtained from a woman between 35 and 50 years old with COVID-19, enrolled during active disease. Material: peripheral blood. This chain joins TRBV11-3 and TRBJ2-1; D possibly corresponds to TRBD2 (6 bases). CDR3 in DNA: TGTGCCAGCAGCTTAGCGGGACTCAATGAGCAGTTCTTC. This encodes CASSLAGLNEQFF. Full variable domain (rest looked up from reference TRBV11-3 and TRBJ2-1): EAGVVQSPRYKIIEKKQPVAFWCNPISGHNTLYWYLQNLGQGPELLIRYENEEAVDDSQLPKDRFSAERLKGVDSTLKIQPAELGDSAVYLCASSLAGLNEQFFGPGTRLTVL.